This T cell receptor (beta chain) originates from a study of OX40 agonist ivuxolimab in advanced cancers. Study at large: Ivuxolimab, which is an agonistic anti-OX40 (CD134) antibody, was administered to the patients. Ivuxolimab was administered intravenously to patients at 0.01 to 10 mg/kg every 2 weeks.

Trimming took 1 base from V and 4 from J; bases not matched to a gene: 5. The germline CDR1 and CDR2 sequences are SGHRS and YFSETQ. The CDR3 has 16 residues. The data were produced by immunoSEQ multiplex PCR, yet TCRdb's version contains in-frame clones alone and is incomplete. The table lists about 75,000 clones, 90% of them singletons. This clone was picked up one time. Its antigen remains unknown. Study outcomes and limitations: There was clonal expansion of CD4+ and CD8+ blood T cells by week 6 at 0.1 to 3.0 mg/kg.

The source material was CD4+ or CD8+ T cells sorted from blood, sampled in a trial of the OX40 agonist ivuxolimab. This chain links TRBV5-1 with TRBJ2-2; 9 bases line up with TRBD2. The TCR originated in an adult with an advanced solid tumor such as melanoma, head and neck, liver or kidney cancer. In DNA, the CDR3 is TGCGCCAGCAGCTTGCCTGCGGGAGGGGGCACCGGGGAGCTGTTTTTT. This gives the protein CASSLPAGGGTGELFF.